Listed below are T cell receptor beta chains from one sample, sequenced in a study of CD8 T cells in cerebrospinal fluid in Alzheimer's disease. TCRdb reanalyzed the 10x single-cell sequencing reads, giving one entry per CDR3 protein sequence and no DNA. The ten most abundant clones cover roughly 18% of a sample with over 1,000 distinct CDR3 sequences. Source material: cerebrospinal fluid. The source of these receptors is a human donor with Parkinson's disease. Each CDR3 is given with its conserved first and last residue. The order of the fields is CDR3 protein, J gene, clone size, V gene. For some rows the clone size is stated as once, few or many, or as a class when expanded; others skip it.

CDR3 protein: CSVSGTSGSLETQYF
J gene: TRBJ2-5
clone size: medium-sized
V gene: TRBV29-1

CDR3 protein: CASSQANFPAYNEQFF
J gene: TRBJ2-1
clone size: large
V gene: TRBV4-3

CDR3 protein: CSAGKRGGDETQYF
J gene: TRBJ2-5
clone size: medium-sized
V gene: TRBV20-1

CDR3 protein: CASSLVAGAHYEQYF
J gene: TRBJ2-7
clone size: large
V gene: TRBV7-2

CDR3 protein: CASSRQGMNTEAFF
J gene: TRBJ1-1
clone size: medium-sized
V gene: TRBV6-6

CDR3 protein: CASSHDDGGRGTDTQYF
J gene: TRBJ2-3
clone size: large
V gene: TRBV6-9

CDR3 protein: CSASPIQETQYF
J gene: TRBJ2-5
clone size: medium-sized
V gene: TRBV20-1

CDR3 protein: CSAPPGGGVTEAFF
J gene: TRBJ1-1
clone size: medium-sized
V gene: TRBV20-1

CDR3 protein: CASSLLGTRNEQYF
J gene: TRBJ2-7
clone size: medium-sized
V gene: TRBV7-2

CDR3 protein: CASSRGNQETQYF
J gene: TRBJ2-5
clone size: medium-sized
V gene: TRBV7-8

CDR3 protein: CASNTITGYGTGELFF
J gene: TRBJ2-2
clone size: -
V gene: TRBV7-9

CDR3 protein: CASSTQREGPYEQYF
J gene: TRBJ2-7
clone size: medium-sized
V gene: TRBV4-1

CDR3 protein: CASSYDSSGVYNEQFF
J gene: TRBJ2-1
clone size: medium-sized
V gene: TRBV6-5

CDR3 protein: CASTRGGAETGELFF
J gene: TRBJ2-2
clone size: medium-sized
V gene: TRBV7-2

CDR3 protein: CASSDADRGVSEQYF
J gene: TRBJ2-7
clone size: medium-sized
V gene: TRBV5-1

CDR3 protein: CSAKEEYDGRSSNQPQHF
J gene: TRBJ1-5
clone size: large
V gene: TRBV20-1

CDR3 protein: CASSPDSNYGYTF
J gene: TRBJ1-2
clone size: medium-sized
V gene: TRBV12-3/TRBV12-4

CDR3 protein: CASSQDRDTEAFF
J gene: TRBJ1-1
clone size: medium-sized
V gene: TRBV3-1

CDR3 protein: CSASGELRGEQFF
J gene: TRBJ2-1
clone size: medium-sized
V gene: TRBV29-1

CDR3 protein: CASRIPPGLAGAQGETQYF
J gene: TRBJ2-5
clone size: -
V gene: TRBV6-2/TRBV6-3

CDR3 protein: CASSQDRADYTF
J gene: TRBJ1-2
clone size: -
V gene: TRBV19

CDR3 protein: CASSLGQVYNEQFF
J gene: TRBJ2-1
clone size: medium-sized
V gene: TRBV5-6

CDR3 protein: CASRNRVGTEAFF
J gene: TRBJ1-1
clone size: -
V gene: TRBV12-3/TRBV12-4

CDR3 protein: CASSFAGNQPQHF
J gene: TRBJ1-5
clone size: medium-sized
V gene: TRBV28

CDR3 protein: CAWSLPGQGRLEKLFF
J gene: TRBJ1-4
clone size: medium-sized
V gene: TRBV30

CDR3 protein: CASSQSGANVLTF
J gene: TRBJ2-6
clone size: medium-sized
V gene: TRBV5-5

CDR3 protein: CSASLGLAQETQYF
J gene: TRBJ2-5
clone size: -
V gene: TRBV20-1

CDR3 protein: CSVQQYSNQPQHF
J gene: TRBJ1-5
clone size: medium-sized
V gene: TRBV20-1

CDR3 protein: CASSPNVGSGPTDTQYF
J gene: TRBJ2-3
clone size: medium-sized
V gene: TRBV7-9

CDR3 protein: CASSEGVGYTF
J gene: TRBJ1-2
clone size: medium-sized
V gene: TRBV2

CDR3 protein: CASSRVWGGTGELFF
J gene: TRBJ2-2
clone size: large
V gene: TRBV4-3

CDR3 protein: CSAPDGYSYEQYF
J gene: TRBJ2-7
clone size: medium-sized
V gene: TRBV20-1

CDR3 protein: CASSLIVGGYTF
J gene: TRBJ1-2
clone size: large
V gene: TRBV11-2